This T cell receptor beta chain was sequenced during a study of human T cells and chemical hapten exposure. Trimming left V 3 bases short and J 0 bases short, with 15 bases between. Germline V gene data show CDR1 as MNHEY and CDR2 as SVGAGI. The CDR3 has 16 amino acids. The time point: pre-sensitization, week 0. As to treatment: therapeutic diphenylcyclopropenone sensitization with weekly scalp DPC. One entry per CDR3 protein results from TCRdb running MiXCR on the RACE reads. The sample has more than 300,000 distinct CDR3 sequences, 4.5% to 7% seen once; the top ten hold under 9.5%. This clonotype has just a few counts.

This rearrangement joins TRBV6-5 to TRBJ2-7, with D perhaps being TRBD1 or TRBD2 (5 bases each). Sequencing was performed on whole blood, taken in connection with sensitization to the hapten diphenylcyclopropenone (DPC). This clonotype originated in a woman aged 18-29 years with alopecia areata. Some clones in this sample may be carry-over from other donors' samples. This CDR3 is CASSYGRPGSSYEQYF. The CDR3, as DNA: TGTGCCAGCAGTTATGGTCGGCCAGGGAGCTCCTACGAGCAGTACTTC.